Listed below are T cell receptor beta chains from one sample, sequenced in a study of blood T cell repertoires in COVID-19. The method was immunoSEQ multiplex PCR; TCRdb's version includes in-frame clones alone and lacks a portion of them. Of over 50,000 clones listed, nearly 90% are singletons. The sequenced material came from peripheral blood. The origin of the receptors is a man aged 50 to 60 with active COVID-19. The CDR3 runs from the conserved cysteine through the conserved F or W. The order of the fields is J gene, V gene, CDR3 protein.

>TRBJ2-5|TRBV13
CASSLSPKVGLAGKETQYF
>TRBJ1-5|TRBV12-3/TRBV12-4
CASSSAGNQPQHF
>TRBJ2-3|TRBV4-2
CASSQSLGGGAYDTQYF
>TRBJ2-3|TRBV21-1
CASSRHSGGDTQYF
>TRBJ2-5|TRBV4-1
CASSQAPGTGLLVYF
>TRBJ1-2|TRBV27
CASSRGQGKSNYGYTF
>TRBJ2-5|TRBV5-6
CASSTTRGGRETQYF
>TRBJ1-2|TRBV5-6
CASSFGGAGYTF
>TRBJ2-5|TRBV5-6
CASSLWGEETQYF
>TRBJ2-2|TRBV2
CASSNSNTGELFF
>TRBJ2-3|TRBV7-9
CASSLEPRGGTQYF
>TRBJ2-1|TRBV3-1/TRBV3-2
CASSQDNSGDPEGEQFF
>TRBJ2-1|TRBV25-1
CASSYEFIRGIMFF
>TRBJ1-4|TRBV5-5
CASSFTGGDLEKLFF
>TRBJ2-7|TRBV5-1
CASSPTGPPNEQYF
>TRBJ1-5|TRBV10-3
CAISESGDRAGQPQHF
>TRBJ2-3|TRBV2
CASSVQGTSTDTQYF
>TRBJ1-2|TRBV10-1
CASTEKKGQSIRDYTF
>TRBJ1-4|TRBV25-1
CASSEYGRDTEKLFF
>TRBJ1-3|TRBV7-2
CASSLTVLSGNTIYF
>TRBJ1-5|TRBV11-3
CASSFLKRGTGDYSNQPQHF
>TRBJ1-6|TRBV6-1
CASSEIGGNSPLHF
>TRBJ2-1|TRBV5-1
CASSRLAGTYNEQFF
>TRBJ1-4|TRBV7-9
CASSLTRVTNEKLFF
>TRBJ2-7|TRBV10-3
CAISRPGTGIRGYEQYF
>TRBJ2-7|TRBV10-3
CATGRTTYEQYF
>TRBJ1-1|TRBV27
CASSSYGGNTEAFF
>TRBJ1-6|TRBV6-1
CASSGAGGRVKYNSPLHF
>TRBJ1-2|TRBV19
CASTGQGKENGYTF
>TRBJ1-4|TRBV6-6
CASSYTRQRKLFF
>TRBJ1-3|TRBV6-5
CASSRSSSGNTIYF
>TRBJ1-6|TRBV7-8
CASSSPGRAISPLHF